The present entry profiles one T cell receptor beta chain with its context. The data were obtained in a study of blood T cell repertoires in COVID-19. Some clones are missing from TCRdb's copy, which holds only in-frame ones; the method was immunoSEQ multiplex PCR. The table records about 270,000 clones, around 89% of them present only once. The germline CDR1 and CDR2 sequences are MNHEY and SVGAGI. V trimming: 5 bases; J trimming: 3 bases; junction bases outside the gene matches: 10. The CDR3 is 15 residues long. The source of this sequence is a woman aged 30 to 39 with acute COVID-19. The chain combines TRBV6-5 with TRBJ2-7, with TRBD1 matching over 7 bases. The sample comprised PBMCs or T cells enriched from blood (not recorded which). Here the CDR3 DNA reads TGTGCCAGCAGTACTACCCGGGACAGTATCTACGAGCAGTACTTC. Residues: CASSTTRDSIYEQYF.